The T cell receptor beta chain under discussion was sequenced for a study of sequential checkpoint blockade in melanoma. Within the sample, this clone is medium-sized. Germline V gene data show CDR1 as MNHNY and CDR2 as SVGAGI (reference sequence). The CDR3 is 16 amino acids. Trimming removed 4 bases at V and 5 bases at J, with 18 bases between. Treatment reported: randomized to nivolumab then ipilimumab (arm A) or the reverse (arm B). None of the patients previously received DNA-damaging chemotherapy. From thawed PBMCs, live CD3+CD8+ cells negative for CD19 and CD56 were sorted. Assay used: immunoSEQ multiplex PCR; TCRdb lists only in-frame clones, some missing. The repertoire holds 15,000 or so clones, with 70% to 85% as singletons.

The TCR was taken from a human donor with melanoma. V and J are TRBV6-6 and TRBJ2-1; the D gene is possibly TRBD1 (5 bases). The sample in question was CD8+ T cells sorted from blood (inferred from file names), obtained from a patient given nivolumab and ipilimumab in sequence. The CDR3 DNA reads TGTGCCAGCAGTTCTCCCAGGGTTAAGGGAAACAATGAGCAGTTCTTC. Translated, it gives CASSSPRVKGNNEQFF.